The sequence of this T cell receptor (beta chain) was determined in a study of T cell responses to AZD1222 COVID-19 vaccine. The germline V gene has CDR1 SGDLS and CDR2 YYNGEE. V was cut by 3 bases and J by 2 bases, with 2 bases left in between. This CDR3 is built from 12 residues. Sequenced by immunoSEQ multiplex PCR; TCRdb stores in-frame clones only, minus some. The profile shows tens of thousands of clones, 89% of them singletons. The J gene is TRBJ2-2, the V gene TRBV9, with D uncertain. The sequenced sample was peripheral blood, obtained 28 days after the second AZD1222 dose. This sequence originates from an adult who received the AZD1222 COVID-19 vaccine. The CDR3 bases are TGTGCCAGCAGCGCCAACACCGGGGAGCTGTTTTTT. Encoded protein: CASSANTGELFF.